The 9 T cell receptor beta chains below all came from one sample that was sequenced in a study of blood T cell repertoires in COVID-19. Assay: immunoSEQ multiplex PCR; the TCRdb copy retains only in-frame clones and omits some. The sample records roughly 130,000 clones, 84% being singletons. Sequenced sample: peripheral blood. These TCRs come from a woman aged 60-75 years with acute or convalescent COVID-19.

This clone has a handful of counts. The chain carries TRBV9 and TRBJ1-2, with a possible D match to TRBD1 (6 bases). The V gene lost 4 bases and the J gene lost 4 bases, with 26 bases spanning the gap. The CDR3 has 18 residues. CDR1 SGDLS and CDR2 YYNGEE come from the germline V gene. The chain's CDR3 is CASSPSSRGTGGPYGYTF. The CDR3 nucleotides read TGTGCCAGCAGCCCTAGTAGTAGAGGGACGGGGGGGCCCTATGGCTACACCTTC. Variable domain in full (rest from reference TRBV9 and TRBJ1-2): DSGVTQTPKHLITATGQRVTLRCSPRSGDLSVYWYQQSLDQGLQFLIQYYNGEERAKGNILERFSAQQFPDLHSELNLSSLELGDSALYFCASSPSSRGTGGPYGYTFGSGTRLTVV.

The rearrangement uses TRBV29-1 and TRBJ2-7, with D perhaps TRBD1 (6 bases). This CDR3 is built from 11 residues. Trimming cost V 6 bases and J 4 bases, with 10 bases left between them. Germline V gene lookup returns CDR1 SQVTM and CDR2 ANQGSEA. In nucleotides, the CDR3 is TGCAGCGTCCGGACAGTTTACGAGCAGTACTTC. This gives the protein CSVRTVYEQYF.

V is TRBV5-6 and J is TRBJ2-7; tentative D call: TRBD1 (5 bases). The CDR3 length is 16 residues. V was pared by 0 bases and J by 7 bases, with 20 bases between. Germline-derived CDR1 and CDR2 are SGHDT and YYEEEE. This CDR3 reads CASSLEDSLPPREQYF. The CDR3 coding sequence is TGTGCCAGCAGCTTGGAAGACAGCCTCCCCCCAAGGGAGCAGTACTTC.

This sequence joins TRBV2 and TRBJ1-1, with TRBD1 as a possible D gene (5 bases). Germline CDR1 reads SNHLY; CDR2 reads FYNNEI. Trimming left V 7 bases short and J 4 bases short, with 16 bases between. The CDR3 totals 14 residues. CDR3 protein: CASTEISGGTEAFF. In DNA form, the CDR3 reads TGTGCCAGCACTGAGATATCCGGGGGCACTGAAGCTTTCTTT. Full variable domain (outside the CDR3, taken from reference TRBV2 and TRBJ1-1): EPEVTQTPSHQVTQMGQEVILRCVPISNHLYFYWYRQILGQKVEFLVSFYNNEISEKSEIFDDQFSVERPDGSNFTLKIRSTKLEDSAMYFCASTEISGGTEAFFGQGTRLTVV.

The V and J genes are TRBV19 and TRBJ2-3; 12 nucleotides agree with TRBD1. After removal of 4 bases from V and 4 bases from J, the junction contained 3 bases not matched to a gene. Germline assignment: CDR1 LNHDA and CDR2 SQIVND (reference sequence). The CDR3 loop spans 15 amino acids. The CDR3 DNA reads TGTGCCAGTAGTACCGGGACAGGGGGCTCAGATACGCAGTATTTT. Protein sequence: CASSTGTGGSDTQYF.

The V call is TRBV9, the J call TRBJ2-6; D ambiguous. Trimming took 3 bases from V and 0 from J, leaving 10 bases between them. This CDR3 spans 16 amino acids. Germline-derived CDR1 and CDR2 are SGDLS and YYNGEE. The CDR3 region has the DNA TGTGCCAGCAGCGGAGGCACCAGCTCTGGGGCCAACGTCCTGACTTTC. This gives the protein CASSGGTSSGANVLTF.

This chain joins TRBV3-1 (or the pseudogene TRBV3-2) and TRBJ1-2; 8 nucleotides match TRBD1. Trimming took 4 bases from V and 7 from J; bases not matched to a gene: 14. This CDR3 is built from 16 residues. Germline assignment: CDR1 LGHDT and CDR2 YNNKEL (reference sequence). The DNA for the CDR3 is TGTGCCAGCAGCCTACATACGCAAGACAGGGGAGGTGGCTACACCTTC. Its protein is CASSLHTQDRGGGYTF.

The chain joins TRBV29-1 to TRBJ2-7; perhaps TRBD1 as D (5 bases). CDR1 is SQVTM, CDR2 ANQGSEA, per germline. Trimming stripped 8 bases from V and 0 bases from J, with 17 bases between. The length of the CDR3 is 14 residues. CDR3 protein: CSPGGDRTSYEQYV. In DNA form, the CDR3 reads TGCAGCCCTGGTGGAGACAGAACCTCCTACGAGCAGTACGTC.

The rearrangement joins TRBV12-5 to TRBJ2-2; no definite D call. V lost 5 bases and J lost 0, with 4 bases in between. The germline V gene has CDR1 LGHNT and CDR2 FRNRAP. The CDR3 covers 13 residues. The CDR3 loop reads CASGSSNTGELFF. The DNA of the CDR3 is TGTGCTAGTGGTAGCTCGAACACCGGGGAGCTGTTTTTT. The whole variable domain, remainder taken from reference TRBV12-5 and TRBJ2-2, is DARVTQTPRHKVTEMGQEVTMRCQPILGHNTVFWYRQTMMQGLELLAYFRNRAPLDDSGMPKDRFSAEMPDATLATLKIQPSEPRDSAVYFCASGSSNTGELFFGEGSRLTVL.